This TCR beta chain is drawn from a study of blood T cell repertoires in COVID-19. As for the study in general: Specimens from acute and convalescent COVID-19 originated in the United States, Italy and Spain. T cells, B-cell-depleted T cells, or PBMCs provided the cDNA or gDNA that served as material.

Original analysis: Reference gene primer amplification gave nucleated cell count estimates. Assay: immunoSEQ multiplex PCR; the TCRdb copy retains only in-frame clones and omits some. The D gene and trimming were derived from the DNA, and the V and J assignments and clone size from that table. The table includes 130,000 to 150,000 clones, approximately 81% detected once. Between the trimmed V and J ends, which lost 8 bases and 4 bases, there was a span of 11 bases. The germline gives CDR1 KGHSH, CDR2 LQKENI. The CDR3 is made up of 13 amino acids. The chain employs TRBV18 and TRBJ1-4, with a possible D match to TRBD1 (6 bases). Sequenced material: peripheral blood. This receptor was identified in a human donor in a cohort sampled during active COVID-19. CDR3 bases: TGTGCCAGCCGGACAGTCCTTAATGAAAAACTGTTTTTT. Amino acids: CASRTVLNEKLFF.